This T cell receptor beta chain was found in a study of blood T cells in healthy people across ages. Study-wide findings and caveats: Relative to aged donors, long-lived donors carried more naive CD4+ cells and displayed higher diversity.

Details on this clonotype: Its antigen is unidentified.

The study recruited healthy Caucasian donors from Russia who were aged roughly 6 to 95. Isolating PBMCs gave at least 6.5 million of these cells per sample. Alongside a J-beta primer mix, a sample-barcoded 5' primer served in a second PCR lasting about 7 to 11 cycles. TCRdb re-derived calls from the 5' RACE reads in MiXCR, one entry per CDR3 protein. The sample lists about 780,000 distinct CDR3 sequences, 35% to 50% seen once, with around 18% in the top ten. The CDR3 is made up of 16 amino acids. Trimming took 4 bases from V and 0 from J, leaving 15 bases between them. Germline CDR1 reads SGHRS; CDR2 reads YFSETQ.

Sequenced material: blood. The TCR sequence derives from a man older than 75 in good health. J is TRBJ2-3 and V is TRBV5-1; D may be TRBD1 (6 bases). CDR3 in DNA: TGCGCCAGCAGCATAGGACAGTTTGGGAGCACAGATACGCAGTATTTT. It specifies CASSIGQFGSTDTQYF. The complete variable domain, with remaining parts taken from reference TRBV5-1 and TRBJ2-3, reads KAGVTQTPRYLIKTRGQQVTLSCSPISGHRSVSWYQQTPGQGLQFLFEYFSETQRNKGNFPGRFSGRQFSNSRSEMNVSTLELGDSALYLCASSIGQFGSTDTQYFGPGTRLTVL.